The entry below describes one TCR beta chain. The target antigen is unknown. Repertoires were generated with immunoSEQ multiplex PCR, while TCRdb's copy carries only in-frame clones and drops some. The sample yields 150,000 to 200,000 clones, almost 95% seen once. This specimen belongs to a study of T cell responses to AZD1222 COVID-19 vaccine. Overall study results and limits: Spike was spanned by vaccine-associated CD4 TCRs, which were dominant at 160-218 and 743-854.

Looked up from germline, CDR1 is MNHEY and CDR2 is SMNVEV (reference sequence). This CDR3 contains 17 residues. Trimming took 3 bases from V and 3 from J; bases not matched to a gene: 12. Sequences were derived from peripheral blood, sampled on day 0 of AZD1222 vaccination. The rearrangement joins TRBV27 to TRBJ2-7; 9 nucleotides line up with TRBD1. The receptor's source is an adult in good health. In DNA, the CDR3 is TGTGCCAGCAGTTTTACTCCGGGACAGGGTTTTAACTACGAGCAGTACTTC. As protein: CASSFTPGQGFNYEQYF.